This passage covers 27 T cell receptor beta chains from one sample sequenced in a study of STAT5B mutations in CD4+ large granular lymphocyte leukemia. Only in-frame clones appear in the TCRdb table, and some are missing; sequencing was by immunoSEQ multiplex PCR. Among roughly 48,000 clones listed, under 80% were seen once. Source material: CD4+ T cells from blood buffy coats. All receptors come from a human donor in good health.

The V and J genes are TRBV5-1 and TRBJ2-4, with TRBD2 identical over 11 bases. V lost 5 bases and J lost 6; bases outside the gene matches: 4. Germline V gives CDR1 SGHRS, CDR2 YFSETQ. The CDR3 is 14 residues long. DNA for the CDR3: TGCGCCAGCAGTGCTGGGACTAGCGGAAACATTCAGTACTTC. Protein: CASSAGTSGNIQYF. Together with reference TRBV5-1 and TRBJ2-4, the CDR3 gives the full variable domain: KAGVTQTPRYLIKTRGQQVTLSCSPISGHRSVSWYQQTPGQGLQFLFEYFSETQRNKGNFPGRFSGRQFSNSRSEMNVSTLELGDSALYLCASSAGTSGNIQYFGAGTRLSVL.

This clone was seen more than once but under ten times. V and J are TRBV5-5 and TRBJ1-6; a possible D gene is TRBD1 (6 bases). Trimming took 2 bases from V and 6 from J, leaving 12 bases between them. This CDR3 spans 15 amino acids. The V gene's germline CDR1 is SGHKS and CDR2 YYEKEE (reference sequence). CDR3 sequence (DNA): TGTGCCAGCAGCTTACCAGGGGCTACTAATTCACCCCTCCACTTT. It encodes CASSLPGATNSPLHF.

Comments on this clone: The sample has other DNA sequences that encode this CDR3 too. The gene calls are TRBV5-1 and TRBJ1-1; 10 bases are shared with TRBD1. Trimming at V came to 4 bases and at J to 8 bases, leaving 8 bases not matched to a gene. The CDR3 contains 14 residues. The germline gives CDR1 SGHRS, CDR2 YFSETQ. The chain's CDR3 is CASSLGQGGTEAFF. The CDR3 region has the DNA TGCGCCAGCAGCCTCGGACAGGGGGGCACCGAAGCTTTCTTT.

This CDR3 reads CASSNRGPGNQPQHF. CDR3 coding DNA: TGTGCCAGTAGTAATCGGGGTCCAGGCAATCAGCCCCAGCATTTT. The chain recombines TRBV19 with TRBJ1-5; no definite D call. There are 15 residues in the CDR3. Germline V gives CDR1 LNHDA, CDR2 SQIVND (reference sequence). Trimming shortened V by 4 bases and J by 2 bases, and 12 bases separated the two germline ends.

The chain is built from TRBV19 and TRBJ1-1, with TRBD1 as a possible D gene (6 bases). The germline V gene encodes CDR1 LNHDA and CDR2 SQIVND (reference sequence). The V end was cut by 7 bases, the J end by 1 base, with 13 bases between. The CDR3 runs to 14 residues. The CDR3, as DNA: TGTGCCAGTAAAAAGGACAGATCGAACACTGAAGCTTTCTTT. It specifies CASKKDRSNTEAFF.

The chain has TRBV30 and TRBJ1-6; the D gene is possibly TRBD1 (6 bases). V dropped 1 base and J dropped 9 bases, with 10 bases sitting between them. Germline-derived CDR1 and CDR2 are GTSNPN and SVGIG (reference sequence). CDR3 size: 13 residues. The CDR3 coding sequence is TGTGCCTGGAGTGCGCAGGGGCTTTCACCCCTCCACTTT. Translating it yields CAWSAQGLSPLHF.

The CDR3 is CASSANSFNYGYTF. The CDR3 DNA is TGTGCCAGCAGCGCTAACAGCTTTAACTATGGCTACACCTTC. J is TRBJ1-2 and V is TRBV9; D call uncertain. CDR3 length equals 14 residues. V lost 3 bases, J lost 1 base, and 10 bases lay in between. Germline CDR1 reads SGDLS; CDR2 reads YYNGEE.

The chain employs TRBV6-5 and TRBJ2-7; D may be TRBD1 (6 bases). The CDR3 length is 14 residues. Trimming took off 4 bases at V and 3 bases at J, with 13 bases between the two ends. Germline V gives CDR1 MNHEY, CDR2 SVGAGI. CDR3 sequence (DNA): TGTGCCAGCAGTTCCGTCTCGACAGGCTACGAGCAGTACTTC. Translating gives CASSSVSTGYEQYF.

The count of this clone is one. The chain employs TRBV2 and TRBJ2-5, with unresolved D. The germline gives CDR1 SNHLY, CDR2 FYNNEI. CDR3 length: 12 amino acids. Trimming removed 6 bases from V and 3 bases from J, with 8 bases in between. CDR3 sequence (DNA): TGTGCCAGCAGACAGTCAGAAGAGACCCAGTACTTC. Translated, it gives CASRQSEETQYF.

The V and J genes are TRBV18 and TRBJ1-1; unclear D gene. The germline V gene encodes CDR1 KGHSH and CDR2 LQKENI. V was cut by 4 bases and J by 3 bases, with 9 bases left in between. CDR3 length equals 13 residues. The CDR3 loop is CASSRGVDTEAFF. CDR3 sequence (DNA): TGTGCCAGCTCACGCGGGGTGGACACTGAAGCTTTCTTT.

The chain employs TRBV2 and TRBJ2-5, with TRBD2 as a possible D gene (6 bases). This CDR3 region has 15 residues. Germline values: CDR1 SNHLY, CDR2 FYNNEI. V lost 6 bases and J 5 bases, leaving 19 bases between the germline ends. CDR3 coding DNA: TGTGCCAGCAGATACGGGGGTACCCTAAGGGAGACCCAGTACTTC. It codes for CASRYGGTLRETQYF.

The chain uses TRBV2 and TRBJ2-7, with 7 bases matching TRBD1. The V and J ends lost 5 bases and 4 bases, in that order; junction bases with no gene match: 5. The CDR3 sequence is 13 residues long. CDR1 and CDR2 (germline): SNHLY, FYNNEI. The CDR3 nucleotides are TGTGCCAGCAGTCGGGACAGACCTTACGAGCAGTACTTC. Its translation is CASSRDRPYEQYF.

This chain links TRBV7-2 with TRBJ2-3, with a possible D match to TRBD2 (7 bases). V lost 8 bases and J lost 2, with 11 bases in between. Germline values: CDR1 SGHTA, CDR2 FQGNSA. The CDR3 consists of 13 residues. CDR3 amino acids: CASRGGATDTQYF. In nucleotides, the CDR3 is TGTGCCAGCCGTGGGGGGGCCACAGATACGCAGTATTTT. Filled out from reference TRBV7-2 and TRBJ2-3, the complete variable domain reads GAGVSQSPSNKVTEKGKDVELRCDPISGHTALYWYRQSLGQGLEFLIYFQGNSAPDKSGLPSDRFSAERTGGSVSTLTIQRTQQEDSAVYLCASRGGATDTQYFGPGTRLTVL.

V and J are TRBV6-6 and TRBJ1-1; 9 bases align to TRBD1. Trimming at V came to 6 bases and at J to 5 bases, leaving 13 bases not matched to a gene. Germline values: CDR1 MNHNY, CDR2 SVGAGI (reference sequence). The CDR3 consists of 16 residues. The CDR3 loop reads CASSDPGTGRSTEAFF. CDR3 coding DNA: TGTGCCAGCAGCGACCCCGGGACAGGGAGAAGTACTGAAGCTTTCTTT.

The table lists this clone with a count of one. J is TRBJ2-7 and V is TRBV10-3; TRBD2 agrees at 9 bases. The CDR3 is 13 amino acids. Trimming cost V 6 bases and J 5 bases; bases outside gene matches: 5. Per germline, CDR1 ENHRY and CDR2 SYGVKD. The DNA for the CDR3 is TGTGCCATCAGCGGGACTAGCTTAGACGAGCAGTACTTC. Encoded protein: CAISGTSLDEQYF.

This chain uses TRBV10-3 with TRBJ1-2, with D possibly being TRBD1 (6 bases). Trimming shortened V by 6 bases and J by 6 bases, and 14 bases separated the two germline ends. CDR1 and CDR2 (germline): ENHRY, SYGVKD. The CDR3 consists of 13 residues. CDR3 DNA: TGTGCCATCAGACAGGGAAATGAGGATGGCTACACCTTC. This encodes CAIRQGNEDGYTF.

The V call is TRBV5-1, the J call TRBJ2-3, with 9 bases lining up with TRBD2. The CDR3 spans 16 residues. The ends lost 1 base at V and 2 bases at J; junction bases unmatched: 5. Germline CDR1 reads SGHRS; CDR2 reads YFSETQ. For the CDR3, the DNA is TGCGCCAGCAGCTTGTCGCGGGGGGGTTACACAGATACGCAGTATTTT. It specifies CASSLSRGGYTDTQYF.

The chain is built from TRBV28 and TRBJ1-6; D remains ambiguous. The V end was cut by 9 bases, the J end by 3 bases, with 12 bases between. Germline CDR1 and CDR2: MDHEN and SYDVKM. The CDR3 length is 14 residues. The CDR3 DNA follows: TGTGCCAGTAAAAGGACGGACTATAATTCACCCCTCCACTTT. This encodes CASKRTDYNSPLHF.

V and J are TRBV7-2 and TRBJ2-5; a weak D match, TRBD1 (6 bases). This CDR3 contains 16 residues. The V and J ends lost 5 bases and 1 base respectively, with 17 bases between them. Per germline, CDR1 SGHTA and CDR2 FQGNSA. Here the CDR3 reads CASSPGARRGQETQYF. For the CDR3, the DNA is TGTGCCAGCAGCCCAGGGGCGCGGCGAGGCCAAGAGACCCAGTACTTC.

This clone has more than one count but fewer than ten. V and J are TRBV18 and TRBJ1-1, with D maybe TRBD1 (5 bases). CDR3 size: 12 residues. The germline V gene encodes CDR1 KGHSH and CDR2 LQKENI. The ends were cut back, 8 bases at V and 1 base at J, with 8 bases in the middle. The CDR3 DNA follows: TGTGCCAGCCGAGGACAGAACACTGAAGCTTTCTTT. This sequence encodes CASRGQNTEAFF.

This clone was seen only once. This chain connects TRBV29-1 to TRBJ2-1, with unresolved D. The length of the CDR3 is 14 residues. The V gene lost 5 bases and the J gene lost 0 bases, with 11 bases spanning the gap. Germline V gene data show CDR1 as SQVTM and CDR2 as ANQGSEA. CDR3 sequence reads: CSVPLQVSYNEQFF. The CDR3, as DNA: TGCAGCGTTCCCCTCCAGGTCTCCTACAATGAGCAGTTCTTC.

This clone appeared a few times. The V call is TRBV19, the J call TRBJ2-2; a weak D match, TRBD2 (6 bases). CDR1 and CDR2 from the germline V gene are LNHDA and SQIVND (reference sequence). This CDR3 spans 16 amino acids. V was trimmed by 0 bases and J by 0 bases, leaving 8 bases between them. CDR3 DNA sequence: TGTGCCAGTAGTATAGAAACTAGCCCGAACACCGGGGAGCTGTTTTTT. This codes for CASSIETSPNTGELFF.

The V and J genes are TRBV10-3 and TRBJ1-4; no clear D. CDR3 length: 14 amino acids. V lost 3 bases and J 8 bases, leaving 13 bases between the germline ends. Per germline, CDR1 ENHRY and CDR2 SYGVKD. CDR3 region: CAISEFKFDEKLFF. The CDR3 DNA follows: TGTGCCATCAGTGAATTTAAGTTCGACGAAAAACTGTTTTTT.

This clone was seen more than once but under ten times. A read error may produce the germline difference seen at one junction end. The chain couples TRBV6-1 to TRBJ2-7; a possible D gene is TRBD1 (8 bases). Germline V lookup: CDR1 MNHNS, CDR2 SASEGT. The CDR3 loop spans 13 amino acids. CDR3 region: CASSGLPRQGRDF. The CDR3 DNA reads TGTGCCAGCAGTGGCCTCCCCCGACAGGGGAGGGACTTC.

CDR3: CASSIGLADTQYF. For the CDR3, the DNA is TGTGCCAGTAGTATAGGACTAGCGGATACGCAGTATTTT. The V gene is TRBV19, the J gene TRBJ2-3, with 8 bases lining up with TRBD2. V lost 1 base, J lost 6 bases, and 0 bases stayed unmatched. The CDR3 has 13 amino acids. CDR1 is LNHDA, CDR2 SQIVND, per germline (reference sequence). The entire variable domain, with the rest obtained from reference TRBV19 and TRBJ2-3, is as follows: DGGITQSPKYLFRKEGQNVTLSCEQNLNHDAMYWYRQDPGQGLRLIYYSQIVNDFQKGDIAEGYSVSREKKESFPLTVTSAQKNPTAFYLCASSIGLADTQYFGPGTRLTVL.

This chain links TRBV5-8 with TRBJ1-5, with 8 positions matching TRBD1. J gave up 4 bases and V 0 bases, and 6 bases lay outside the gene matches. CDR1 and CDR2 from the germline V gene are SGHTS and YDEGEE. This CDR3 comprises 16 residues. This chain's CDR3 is CASSLGDRGGNQPQHF. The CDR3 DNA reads TGTGCCAGCAGCTTGGGAGACAGGGGTGGGAATCAGCCCCAGCATTTT.

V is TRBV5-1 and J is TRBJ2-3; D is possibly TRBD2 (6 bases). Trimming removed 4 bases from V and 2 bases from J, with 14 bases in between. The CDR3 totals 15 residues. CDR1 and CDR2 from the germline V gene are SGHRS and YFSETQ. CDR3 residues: CASSATAGNTDTQYF. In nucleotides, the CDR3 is TGCGCCAGCAGCGCCACGGCGGGAAACACAGATACGCAGTATTTT.